Each of the 26 T cell receptor beta chains below was sequenced from the same sample in a study of blood T cells in healthy people across ages. Next came a second PCR, run for roughly 7 to 12 cycles, which used a sample-barcoded 5' primer along with a J-beta primer mix. Each CDR3 protein is one row after TCRdb ran MiXCR on the 5' RACE reads. Of hundreds of thousands of distinct CDR3 sequences in the sample, 25% to 35% are singletons; the top ten hold more than 15%. Sequencing was performed on blood. These receptor sequences come from a woman older than 75 in good health.

This clonotype was counted ten times or more. The chain has TRBV28 and TRBJ2-3; TRBD1 or TRBD2 may be the D gene (6 bases each). Per germline, CDR1 MDHEN and CDR2 SYDVKM. Trimming took 1 base from V and 7 from J, leaving 12 bases between them. The CDR3 length is 14 residues. The CDR3 sequence is CASSLSGAPHTQYF. The CDR3 region has the DNA TGTGCCAGCAGTTTATCGGGGGCCCCCCATACGCAGTATTTT.

The CDR3 bases are TGTGCCAGTAGTGATGAGAGGACAGCCGCTAACTATGGCTACACCTTC. Amino acid sequence: CASSDERTAANYGYTF. This chain uses TRBV19 with TRBJ1-2, with a weak D call TRBD1 (6 bases). Germline V gene data show CDR1 as LNHDA and CDR2 as SQIVND (reference sequence). V lost 5 bases, J lost 0 bases, and 16 bases lay in between. The CDR3 is 16 residues long.

The chain is built from TRBV10-3 and TRBJ1-1; D uncertain. The length of the CDR3 is 15 residues. The germline gives CDR1 ENHRY, CDR2 SYGVKD. Trimming removed 3 bases at V and 1 base at J, with 12 bases between. The CDR3 region has the DNA TGTGCCATCAGTGATCTAGGCGCGGAGAACACTGAAGCTTTCTTT. This gives the protein CAISDLGAENTEAFF.

This chain links TRBV20-1 with TRBJ2-5, with D possibly called TRBD1 or TRBD2 (7 bases each). The end of the DNA aligns better with TRBJ2-7, so the J call may be wrong. The CDR3 is 15 residues long. Germline CDR1 is DFQATT and CDR2 is SNEGSKA (reference sequence). The CDR3 region has the DNA TGCAGTGCTAGTGATCAGGGGGGGCGCACCTACGAGCAGTACTTC. It codes for CSASDQGGRTYEQYF.

This clonotype was recorded at least ten times. Here the CDR3 reads CASTRGTGARGYTF. The CDR3 nucleotides read TGTGCCAGCACCCGAGGGACAGGGGCGAGAGGCTACACCTTC. The chain recombines TRBV6-5 with TRBJ1-2, with 10 bases that match TRBD1. V was clipped by 7 bases and J by 8 bases; unmatched bases: 10. CDR1 is MNHEY and CDR2 is SVGAGI in the germline V gene. The CDR3 spans 14 residues.

Ten or more counts support this clonotype. This rearrangement joins TRBV7-9 to TRBJ1-2; possibly TRBD1 for D (6 bases). This CDR3 is built from 15 residues. V lost 5 bases and J lost 3, with 16 bases in between. Germline V gene sequence: CDR1 SEHNR, CDR2 FQNEAQ (reference sequence). CDR3 amino acids: CASSLSGQVYYGYTF. CDR3 coding DNA: TGTGCCAGCAGCCTATCGGGACAAGTTTACTATGGCTACACCTTC.

The chain uses TRBV5-1 and TRBJ2-7; either TRBD1 or TRBD2 may fit D (7 bases each). The J call could be wrong; TRBJ2-5 is a better fit for the DNA end. This CDR3 spans 16 amino acids. Per germline, CDR1 SGHRS and CDR2 YFSETQ. The CDR3 loop is CASSLEGASGKETQYF. The CDR3 nucleotides read TGCGCCAGCAGCTTGGAGGGGGCTAGCGGAAAAGAGACCCAGTACTTC.

The table lists this clonotype with many counts. This chain uses TRBV7-2 with TRBJ2-5; 8 bases map to TRBD2. Germline CDR1 reads SGHTA; CDR2 reads FQGNSA. V dropped 5 bases and J dropped 7; count of bases not matched to a gene: 9. The CDR3 is 14 residues long. CDR3 loop: CASSRDSRGGTQYF. CDR3 sequence (DNA): TGTGCCAGCAGCAGGGACTCCCGGGGGGGGACCCAGTACTTC.

The chain recombines TRBV27 with TRBJ1-4; 9 positions agree with TRBD1. Germline-derived CDR1 and CDR2 are MNHEY and SMNVEV (reference sequence). Germline trimming cut 10 bases from V and 0 bases from J; bases unmatched to any gene: 6. The CDR3 is made up of 15 amino acids. In DNA, the CDR3 is TGTGCCACCGGGGACAGGGCAACAACTAATGAAAAACTGTTTTTT. As protein: CATGDRATTNEKLFF.

This clonotype was observed a few times. The gene calls are TRBV2 and TRBJ1-4, with D perhaps TRBD1 (6 bases). The V end was cut by 7 bases, the J end by 14 bases, with 26 bases between. The germline CDR1 and CDR2 sequences are SNHLY and FYNNEI. The CDR3 consists of 15 residues. The CDR3 DNA sequence: TGTGCCAGCAATCTTGGTCGGGGGCGCCCCAGAAGGCTGTTTTTT. It is translated as CASNLGRGRPRRLFF.

On this clonotype itself: A much larger clonotype is one base distant, so this may be a read error. The chain couples TRBV20-1 to TRBJ1-1; 7 bases align to TRBD1. The CDR3 is made up of 14 amino acids. J lost 5 bases, V lost 5 bases, and 11 bases had no gene match. Germline V gene data show CDR1 as DFQATT and CDR2 as SNEGSKA (reference sequence). This CDR3 is CSAGARPGGTEAFF. The CDR3 region has the DNA TGCAGTGCTGGAGCCAGGCCAGGGGGAACTGAAGCTTTCTTT.

The V and J genes are TRBV3-1 and TRBJ2-3; D gene unclear. Per germline, CDR1 LGHDT and CDR2 YNNKEL (reference sequence). Trimming stripped 0 bases from V and 0 bases from J, with 10 bases between. The CDR3 runs 16 residues. CDR3 amino acids: CASSQDLTTSTDTQYF. The CDR3, as DNA: TGTGCCAGCAGCCAAGACCTTACTACTAGCACAGATACGCAGTATTTT.

The rearrangement links TRBV7-2 to TRBJ2-7; 12 positions agree with TRBD2. J gave up 12 bases and V 5 bases, and 5 bases lay outside the gene matches. This CDR3 has 12 residues. The germline V gene has CDR1 SGHTA and CDR2 FQGNSA. The CDR3 protein is CASSPSGGARYF. For the CDR3, the DNA is TGTGCCAGCAGCCCTAGCGGGGGGGCCCGGTACTTC.

This clonotype appeared a few times. This sequence joins TRBV7-9 and TRBJ1-1; weak D call: TRBD1 (6 bases). The CDR3 is made up of 14 amino acids. V was cut by 5 bases and J by 3 bases, with 13 bases left in between. CDR1 and CDR2 from the germline V gene are SEHNR and FQNEAQ (reference sequence). CDR3 loop: CASSPEQGHTEAFF. The CDR3, as DNA: TGTGCCAGCAGCCCAGAACAGGGCCACACTGAAGCTTTCTTT.

This clonotype was counted many times. The chain recombines TRBV6-2 or TRBV6-3 with TRBJ2-1, with TRBD2 matching over 10 bases. CDR1 and CDR2 (germline): MNHEY, SVGEGT. The J segment lost 3 bases and the V segment lost 6 bases, leaving 11 bases of the junction unmatched. The CDR3 loop spans 17 amino acids. CDR3 sequence (DNA): TGTGCCAGCAGAACTAGCGGGACCCCTGAAAGCTACAATGAGCAGTTCTTC. This gives the protein CASRTSGTPESYNEQFF.

The V gene is TRBV5-1, the J gene TRBJ1-4; 8 positions match TRBD1. The CDR3 has 17 amino acids. The ends lost 2 bases at V and 3 bases at J; junction bases unmatched: 9. Per the germline V gene, CDR1 is SGHRS and CDR2 is YFSETQ. This CDR3 reads CASSLAGGRFSNEKLFF. CDR3 nucleotide sequence: TGCGCCAGCAGCTTAGCAGGGGGCAGGTTCTCTAATGAAAAACTGTTTTTT.

In its sample, this clonotype was seen a few times. The chain couples TRBV7-2 to TRBJ1-1, with D hard to call. V lost 1 base, J lost 1 base, and 13 bases lay in between. This CDR3 spans 16 amino acids. Per the germline V gene, CDR1 is SGHTA and CDR2 is FQGNSA. The CDR3 nucleotides read TGTGCCAGCAGCTTAGGCCCTACAGAGGGGAACACTGAAGCTTTCTTT. Its translation is CASSLGPTEGNTEAFF.

V gene TRBV6-1 combines with J gene TRBJ2-2, with 7 bases fitting TRBD2. The CDR3 covers 14 residues. V shed 5 bases and J 7 bases; nucleotides not matched to a gene: 7. Germline V CDR1 and CDR2: MNHNS, SASEGT. The CDR3: CASSPRGEFGELFF. Here the CDR3 DNA reads TGTGCCAGCAGTCCTCGGGGGGAATTCGGGGAGCTGTTTTTT.

The table lists this clonotype with many counts. This sequence joins TRBV5-1 and TRBJ2-1; the match to TRBD2 covers 11 bases. Trimming took 2 bases from V and 9 from J; bases not matched to a gene: 7. The CDR3 totals 15 residues. CDR1 SGHRS and CDR2 YFSETQ come from the germline V gene. The CDR3 bases are TGCGCCAGCAGCTTCTTGACTAGCGGGGATGGTGAGCAGTTCTTC. Encoded protein: CASSFLTSGDGEQFF.

This clonotype was seen a handful of times. The rearrangement links TRBV12-3 or TRBV12-4 to TRBJ1-4; D is uncertain. The CDR3 is 13 residues long. V was trimmed by 3 bases and J by 4 bases, leaving 6 bases between them. DNA for the CDR3: TGTGCCAGCAGTTTTTTACGTAATGAAAAACTGTTTTTT. Its protein is CASSFLRNEKLFF.

This rearrangement joins TRBV20-1 to TRBJ2-1, with TRBD1 as a possible D gene (6 bases). The CDR3 has 14 residues. CDR1 is DFQATT, CDR2 SNEGSKA, per germline (reference sequence). V lost 4 bases and J lost 1, with 11 bases in between. The CDR3 bases are TGCAGTGCTACATCCGGGACATCCTACAATGAGCAGTTCTTC. It codes for CSATSGTSYNEQFF.

This clonotype was detected a few times. A single base separates this from a much larger clone, so it may be a read error. The chain is built from TRBV7-2 and TRBJ2-4; 8 bases align to TRBD1. TRBJ2-7 explains the end of the DNA better; the J call may be wrong. CDR1 is SGHTA and CDR2 is FQGNSA in the germline V gene. This CDR3 spans 15 amino acids. The CDR3 nucleotides are TGTGCCAGCAGCATCGGCAGGGGGCCCGATATCGAGCAGTACTTC. It yields the protein CASSIGRGPDIEQYF.

This clonotype occurred a few times. The chain is built from TRBV6-5 and TRBJ1-1; D unresolved. Germline V lookup: CDR1 MNHEY, CDR2 SVGAGI. The CDR3 consists of 13 residues. Trimming left V 5 bases short and J 6 bases short, with 13 bases between. Written as DNA, the CDR3 is TGTGCCAGCAGTACCCTAGTTCAGGCTGAAGCTTTCTTT. This sequence encodes CASSTLVQAEAFF.

This clonotype has a handful of counts. V gene TRBV28 combines with J gene TRBJ1-1; no clear D gene. The CDR3 spans 14 residues. V lost 4 bases and J 3 bases, leaving 12 bases between the germline ends. Per the germline V gene, CDR1 is MDHEN and CDR2 is SYDVKM. The CDR3 nucleotides are TGTGCCAGCAGTTCCCCCGGACGGCACACTGAAGCTTTCTTT. It translates to CASSSPGRHTEAFF.

This clonotype has a handful of counts. This may arise from a read error, as a much more abundant clone is one base away. V usage is TRBV20-1 and J usage is TRBJ2-7, with 7 bases fitting TRBD2. Trimming removed 0 bases from V and 7 bases from J; junction bases left unmatched: 12. The CDR3 sequence is 15 residues long. Germline V gives CDR1 DFQATT, CDR2 SNEGSKA (reference sequence). CDR3 sequence reads: CSARDPRGVSNEQYF. CDR3 sequence (DNA): TGCAGTGCTAGAGACCCACGGGGGGTAAGCAATGAGCAGTACTTC.

Remarks on this clonotype: Germline is not matched at one junction end, which may reflect a read error. The chain recombines TRBV9 with TRBJ1-2; 7 nucleotides line up with TRBD1. The CDR3 is 15 amino acids. Per the germline V gene, CDR1 is SGDLS and CDR2 is YYNGEE. CDR3: CAGSVGLDRAARYTF. The DNA of the CDR3 is TGTGCCGGCAGCGTCGGCCTTGACAGGGCAGCGCGCTACACCTTC.